Reported below is one TCR beta chain. The antigen is unknown. The data were taken from a study of vaccination effects on CD4 cells after COVID-19. The method was immunoSEQ multiplex PCR; TCRdb's version includes in-frame clones alone and lacks a portion of them. Counted here are about 27,000 clones, 72% occurring once; the ten biggest clones make up about 10%. Before any sequencing was done, the ViraFEST assay used viral peptide pools to expand antigen-specific CD4+ T cells. Having been cultured for 9 to 11 days, the cells underwent CD4+ T cell isolation. None of the vaccinated had previously contracted SARS-CoV-2, and their nucleocapsid antibodies tested negative. Points from the study as a whole: Nearly all vaccine-induced clones in healthy recipients recognized only SARS-CoV-2.

CDR1 MGHRA and CDR2 YSYEKL come from the germline V gene. Trimming removed 0 bases from V and 5 bases from J, with 7 bases in between. The length of the CDR3 is 13 residues. This TCR derives from a human donor who received a COVID-19 vaccine. This rearrangement joins TRBV4-1 to TRBJ1-2; no firm D call. The sequenced sample was CD4+ T cells from PBMCs cultured with SARS-CoV-2 spike peptides, obtained before COVID-19 vaccination. The chain's CDR3 is CASSQDPPYGYTF. CDR3 DNA: TGCGCCAGCAGCCAAGATCCCCCGTATGGCTACACCTTC.